Shown below are 22 T cell receptor beta chains from a single sample sequenced in a study of blood T cell repertoires in COVID-19. Repertoires were generated with immunoSEQ multiplex PCR, while TCRdb's copy carries only in-frame clones and drops some. The data hold a few hundred thousand clones, with around 85% observed a single time. Sequencing used PBMCs or T cells enriched from blood (not recorded which). The receptors shown here come from a woman aged 35 to 49 with acute COVID-19.

V is TRBV7-9 and J is TRBJ2-1; TRBD2 agrees at 13 bases. V shed 2 bases, J shed 12 bases, and the junction held 4 bases outside the gene matches. This CDR3 is built from 14 residues. Germline CDR1 reads SEHNR; CDR2 reads FQNEAQ (reference sequence). CDR3: CASSLRLAGGSQFF. The DNA for the CDR3 is TGTGCCAGCAGCTTACGACTAGCGGGAGGTTCGCAGTTCTTC. Complete variable domain (other parts from reference TRBV7-9 and TRBJ2-1): DTGVSQNPRHKITKRGQNVTFRCDPISEHNRLYWYRQTLGQGPEFLTYFQNEAQLEKSRLLSDRFSAERPKGSFSTLEIQRTEQGDSAMYLCASSLRLAGGSQFFGPGTRLTVL.

The chain recombines TRBV15 with TRBJ1-2, with D uncertain. The V and J ends lost 4 bases and 7 bases respectively, with 10 bases between them. Germline V CDR1 and CDR2: LNHNV, YYDKDF (reference sequence). CDR3 length: 12 residues. CDR3 residues: CATSTSYGGYTF. In nucleotides, the CDR3 is TGTGCCACCAGCACCAGTTATGGTGGCTACACCTTC.

V gene TRBV6-4 combines with J gene TRBJ2-3; D unclear. The CDR3 covers 11 residues. Germline values: CDR1 MRHNA, CDR2 SNTAGT. V lost 4 bases, J lost 6 bases, and 5 bases lay in between. CDR3 sequence reads: CASSAGDTQYF. In DNA form, the CDR3 reads TGTGCCAGCAGTGCCGGGGATACGCAGTATTTT.

J is TRBJ1-5 and V is TRBV5-4, with D unresolved. Germline values: CDR1 SGHNT, CDR2 YYREEE (reference sequence). The CDR3 totals 17 residues. V lost 3 bases and J 0 bases, leaving 16 bases between the germline ends. CDR3 region: CASSSQAQTVSNQPQHF. The CDR3 region has the DNA TGTGCCAGCAGCTCCCAAGCTCAAACGGTTAGCAATCAGCCCCAGCATTTT. Variable domain in full (rest from reference TRBV5-4 and TRBJ1-5): ETGVTQSPTHLIKTRGQQVTLRCSSQSGHNTVSWYQQALGQGPQFIFQYYREEENGRGNFPPRFSGLQFPNYSSELNVNALELDDSALYLCASSSQAQTVSNQPQHFGDGTRLSIL.

The genes are TRBV27 and TRBJ1-6; D not resolved. V lost 6 bases and J lost 6, with 12 bases in between. Germline V lookup: CDR1 MNHEY, CDR2 SMNVEV (reference sequence). This CDR3 contains 14 residues. The CDR3 DNA is TGTGCCAGCAGGGGCCCTACGAGTAATTCACCCCTCCACTTT. Translating it yields CASRGPTSNSPLHF.

The rearrangement uses TRBV28 and TRBJ2-5, with 12 bases that match TRBD1. V was clipped by 8 bases and J by 5 bases; unmatched bases: 6. The CDR3 is 14 amino acids. Germline V gene data show CDR1 as MDHEN and CDR2 as SYDVKM. Here the CDR3 reads CASGTGGRSETQYF. For the CDR3, the DNA is TGTGCCAGCGGGACAGGGGGCCGATCCGAGACCCAGTACTTC.

The V and J genes are TRBV13 and TRBJ2-3; 13 bases match TRBD2. CDR1 and CDR2 (germline): PRHDT, FYEKMQ (reference sequence). J was trimmed by 1 base and V by 5 bases; bases with no gene match: 15. The CDR3 spans 20 residues. CDR3 sequence reads: CASSLLYPTGLAGGTDTQYF. CDR3 DNA sequence: TGTGCCAGCAGCCTATTATACCCGACCGGACTAGCGGGAGGCACAGATACGCAGTATTTT. Drawing the rest from reference TRBV13 and TRBJ2-3, the complete variable domain is AAGVIQSPRHLIKEKRETATLKCYPIPRHDTVYWYQQGPGQDPQFLISFYEKMQSDKGSIPDRFSAQQFSDYHSELNMSSLELGDSALYFCASSLLYPTGLAGGTDTQYFGPGTRLTVL.

The CDR3 is CAISVGHDSLYGYTF. CDR3 coding DNA: TGTGCCATCAGTGTAGGACATGATTCTCTCTATGGCTACACCTTC. The chain joins TRBV10-3 to TRBJ1-2; the D gene is possibly TRBD1 (5 bases). Germline V CDR1 and CDR2: ENHRY, SYGVKD. V was trimmed by 4 bases and J by 4 bases, leaving 16 bases between them. This CDR3 spans 15 amino acids.

The chain uses TRBV15 and TRBJ1-2; 11 bases match TRBD1. V lost 3 bases to trimming and J lost 6 bases; unmatched junction nucleotides: 3. This CDR3 has 14 amino acids. Germline loops: CDR1 LNHNV, CDR2 YYDKDF (reference sequence). In DNA form, the CDR3 reads TGTGCCACCAGCAGGGACAGGGGGCGGAATGGCTACACCTTC. Its translation is CATSRDRGRNGYTF.

In this sample, this clone turned up once. This chain links TRBV4-3 with TRBJ2-1; D might be TRBD1 (6 bases). Germline V gene data show CDR1 as LGHNA and CDR2 as YSLEER. V lost 0 bases to trimming and J lost 5 bases, with 14 bases between them. This CDR3 contains 16 residues. CDR3: CASSQEVQGWNNEQFF. DNA for the CDR3: TGCGCCAGCAGCCAAGAAGTTCAGGGGTGGAACAATGAGCAGTTCTTC.

The chain is built from TRBV7-2 and TRBJ2-7, with a tentative D call TRBD2 (5 bases). The CDR3 consists of 13 residues. The germline V and J ends were trimmed by 3 bases and 7 bases, with 13 bases remaining between them. Germline V lookup: CDR1 SGHTA, CDR2 FQGNSA. The CDR3 sequence is CASSFIREGEQYF. CDR3 DNA: TGTGCCAGCAGCTTCATCCGGGAAGGGGAGCAGTACTTC.

The chain uses TRBV19 and TRBJ1-2; D might be TRBD1 (6 bases). The ends were cut back, 3 bases at V and 7 bases at J, with 21 bases in the middle. The CDR3 sequence is 16 residues long. CDR1 is LNHDA, CDR2 SQIVND, per germline (reference sequence). The CDR3 spells CASSIETRGLSTGYTF. CDR3 nucleotide sequence: TGTGCCAGTAGTATCGAGACGCGGGGGCTGAGTACTGGCTACACCTTC.

The chain combines TRBV4-3 with TRBJ1-4; 8 bases agree with TRBD1. J was trimmed by 15 bases and V by 2 bases; bases with no gene match: 11. Per the germline V gene, CDR1 is LGHNA and CDR2 is YSLEER. The CDR3 covers 14 residues. This CDR3 is CASSQLGQGLMLFF. As DNA, the CDR3 is TGCGCCAGCAGCCAACTCGGACAGGGACTAATGTTGTTTTTT.

The gene calls are TRBV18 and TRBJ2-7; 13 bases are a match to TRBD2. The junction had 5 bases not matched to a gene; V was cut back by 6 bases and J by 6 bases. CDR3 length equals 14 residues. Looked up from germline, CDR1 is KGHSH and CDR2 is LQKENI. In DNA, the CDR3 is TGTGCCAGCTCCCTTCGGACTAGCGGGAGCGAGCAGTACTTC. Residues: CASSLRTSGSEQYF.

The rearrangement joins TRBV4-2 to TRBJ2-1, with 9 positions matching TRBD2. CDR1 LGHNA and CDR2 YNFKEQ come from the germline V gene. This CDR3 is 15 amino acids long. With 1 base clipped from V and 5 bases from J, the junction kept 3 bases outside the gene matches. In DNA, the CDR3 is TGTGCCAGCAGCCAAGGCGGGAGGGGCGACAATGAGCAGTTCTTC. Protein sequence: CASSQGGRGDNEQFF.

This chain joins TRBV6-2 or TRBV6-3 and TRBJ1-2; D ambiguous. This CDR3 has 18 amino acids. V was cut by 4 bases and J by 5 bases, with 26 bases left in between. Germline-derived CDR1 and CDR2 are MNHEY and SVGEGT. This CDR3 reads CASSSRLVGFNPTYGYTF. The CDR3 DNA is TGTGCCAGCAGTTCTCGACTCGTGGGTTTCAACCCCACTTATGGCTACACCTTC.

V and J are TRBV12-3 or TRBV12-4 and TRBJ1-1; 9 bases align to TRBD1. The CDR3 is 13 amino acids. V lost 3 bases and J lost 6; bases outside the gene matches: 2. For the CDR3, the DNA is TGTGCCAGCAGTTTCAGGACAGGGGCTGAAGCTTTCTTT. Its translation is CASSFRTGAEAFF.

This clone was recorded only once. This chain connects TRBV6-2 or TRBV6-3 to TRBJ2-7; the match to TRBD2 covers 12 bases. This CDR3 contains 16 residues. Trimming took 2 bases from V and 5 from J; bases not matched to a gene: 7. Germline CDR1 is MNHEY and CDR2 is SVGEGT. The CDR3 DNA sequence: TGTGCCAGCAGTTACCCTAGCGGGAGGGGAGGCAACGAGCAGTACTTC. This sequence encodes CASSYPSGRGGNEQYF.

The chain has TRBV5-6 and TRBJ2-1; 10 bases line up with TRBD1. Germline CDR1 reads SGHDT; CDR2 reads YYEEEE. J was trimmed by 8 bases and V by 0 bases; bases with no gene match: 11. The CDR3 contains 17 residues. The CDR3 coding sequence is TGTGCCAGCAGCTTGGAAGTGGGACAGGGGTTTCCTGATGAGCAGTTCTTC. It encodes CASSLEVGQGFPDEQFF.

This rearrangement joins TRBV19 to TRBJ2-1; no definite D call. CDR3 size: 15 residues. Between the trimmed V and J ends, which lost 3 bases and 4 bases, there was a span of 13 bases. Germline V CDR1 and CDR2: LNHDA, SQIVND (reference sequence). The CDR3 DNA follows: TGTGCCAGTAGTATCAGAGGCGGTAAATACAATGAGCAGTTCTTC. Its protein is CASSIRGGKYNEQFF.

The CDR3 DNA is TGTGCCAGCAGTTTACAGGGGCTCCCCTACGAGCAGTACTTC. It is translated as CASSLQGLPYEQYF. The gene calls are TRBV28 and TRBJ2-7; a weak D match, TRBD1 (6 bases). The V and J ends lost 2 bases and 2 bases respectively, with 10 bases between them. CDR1 and CDR2 from the germline V gene are MDHEN and SYDVKM. The CDR3 covers 14 residues.

This chain joins TRBV28 and TRBJ2-6, with 12 positions matching TRBD1. The CDR3 sequence is 18 residues long. After removal of 7 bases from V and 3 bases from J, the junction contained 10 bases not matched to a gene. The germline gives CDR1 MDHEN, CDR2 SYDVKM. The CDR3 DNA sequence: TGTGCCAGCATTCCCGGGACAGGGGGCTTGGGTGGGGCCAACGTCCTGACTTTC. Translation gives CASIPGTGGLGGANVLTF.